This section outlines one T cell receptor beta chain sequence together with its context. Its antigen is unidentified. TCR beta CDR3 was amplified by multiplex PCR using 32 V and 13 J primers. Each CDR3 protein is one row after TCRdb ran MiXCR on the multiplex PCR reads. This table has roughly 3,200 distinct CDR3 sequences, 45% to 60% appearing once. This entry is derived from a study of immune heterogeneity within non-small cell lung tumors. Study as a whole: The tumor set comprised a few squamous cell carcinomas and around ten non-squamous carcinomas (plus 1 not otherwise specified).

The CDR3 is made up of 16 amino acids. J was trimmed by 4 bases and V by 4 bases; bases with no gene match: 4. Germline lookup yields CDR1 MNHEY and CDR2 SVGEGT. Study-wide results and caveats: Largely different high-frequency T-cell receptor beta clonotypes were found between individual patients. Alongside site-unique high-frequency clones, identical dominant CDR3 beta clonotypes recurred across tumor sites within a patient.

As template, the study used bulk tumor genomic DNA at 600 ng per sample. Several biopsies per primary tumor were taken during surgery, spaced as far apart as possible. Surgery that was curative in intent was performed on patients with untreated, newly diagnosed non-small cell lung cancer. Everyone who gave samples had just been diagnosed with non-small cell lung cancer and was having surgery with curative intent. The material sequenced was lung tumor tissue. The chain combines TRBV6-2 or TRBV6-3 with TRBJ2-2; 12 bases are shared with TRBD1. This TCR was recovered from a man aged 60 to 75 with non-small cell lung cancer. The CDR3 spells CASSFRDRGPTGELFF. For the CDR3, the DNA is TGTGCCAGCAGTTTTCGGGACAGGGGGCCCACCGGGGAGCTGTTTTTT.